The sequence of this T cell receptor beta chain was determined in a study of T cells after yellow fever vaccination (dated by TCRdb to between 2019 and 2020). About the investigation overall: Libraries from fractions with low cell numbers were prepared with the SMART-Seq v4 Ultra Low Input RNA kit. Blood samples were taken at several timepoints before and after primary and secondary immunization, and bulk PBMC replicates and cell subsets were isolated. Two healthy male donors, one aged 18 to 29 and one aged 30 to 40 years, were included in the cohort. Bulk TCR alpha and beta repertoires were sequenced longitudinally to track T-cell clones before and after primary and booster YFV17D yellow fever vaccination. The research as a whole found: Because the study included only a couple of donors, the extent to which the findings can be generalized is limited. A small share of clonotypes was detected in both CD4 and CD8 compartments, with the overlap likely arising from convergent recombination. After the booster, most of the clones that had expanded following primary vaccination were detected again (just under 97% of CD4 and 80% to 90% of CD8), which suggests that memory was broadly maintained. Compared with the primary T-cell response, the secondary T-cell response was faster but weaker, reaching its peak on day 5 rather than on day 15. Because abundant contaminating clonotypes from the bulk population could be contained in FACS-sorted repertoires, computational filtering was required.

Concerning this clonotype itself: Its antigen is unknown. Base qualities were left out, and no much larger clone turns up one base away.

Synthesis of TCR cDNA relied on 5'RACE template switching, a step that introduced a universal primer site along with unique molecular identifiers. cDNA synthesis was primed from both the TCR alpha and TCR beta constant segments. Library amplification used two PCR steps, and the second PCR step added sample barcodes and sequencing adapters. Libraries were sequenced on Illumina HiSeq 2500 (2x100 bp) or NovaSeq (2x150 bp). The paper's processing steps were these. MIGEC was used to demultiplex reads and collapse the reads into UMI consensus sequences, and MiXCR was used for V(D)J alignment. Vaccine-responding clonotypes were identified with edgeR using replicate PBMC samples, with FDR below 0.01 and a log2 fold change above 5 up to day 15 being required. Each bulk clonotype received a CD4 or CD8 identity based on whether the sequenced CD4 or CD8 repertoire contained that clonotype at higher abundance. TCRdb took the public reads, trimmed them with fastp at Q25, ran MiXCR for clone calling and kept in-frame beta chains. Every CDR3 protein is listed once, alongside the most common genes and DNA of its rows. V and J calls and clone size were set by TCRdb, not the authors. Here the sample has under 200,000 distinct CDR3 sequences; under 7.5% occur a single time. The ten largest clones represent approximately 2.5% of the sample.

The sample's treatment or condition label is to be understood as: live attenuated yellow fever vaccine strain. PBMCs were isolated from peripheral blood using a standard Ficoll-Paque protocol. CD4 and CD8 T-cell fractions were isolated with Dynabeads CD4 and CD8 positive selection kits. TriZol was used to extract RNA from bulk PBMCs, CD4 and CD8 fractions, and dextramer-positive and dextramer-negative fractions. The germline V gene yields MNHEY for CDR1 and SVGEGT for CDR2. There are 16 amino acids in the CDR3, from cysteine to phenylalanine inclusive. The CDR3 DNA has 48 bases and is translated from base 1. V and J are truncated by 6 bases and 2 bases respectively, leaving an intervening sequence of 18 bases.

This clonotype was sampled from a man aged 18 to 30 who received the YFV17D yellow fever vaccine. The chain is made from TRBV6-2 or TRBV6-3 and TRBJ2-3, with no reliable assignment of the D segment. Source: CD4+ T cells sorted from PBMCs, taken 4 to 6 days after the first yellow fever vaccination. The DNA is TGTGCCAGCAGCCTCCCTCAGGACCTCACCACAGATACGCAGTATTTT. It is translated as CASSLPQDLTTDTQYF.